The present entry profiles one T cell receptor beta chain with its context. Its specificity is unknown. This specimen belongs to a study of cytomegalovirus exposure and HLA in healthy donors. Study results and limitations: In a later analysis, TCR beta V- and J-gene trimming showed a link to a missense DCLRE1C variant.

In the PCR, 60 Vbeta and 13 Jbeta primers were used. Libraries were prepared by immunoSEQ multiplex PCR; TCRdb keeps only in-frame clonotypes and omits some of them. The sample shows a few hundred thousand clones, about four fifths of them seen only once. Trimming at V came to 6 bases and at J to 3 bases, leaving 7 bases not matched to a gene. Per germline, CDR1 MNHEY and CDR2 SVGAGI. The CDR3 spans 14 residues. The clonotype comes from a girl aged 2 to 9 in good health and CMV-seronegative. Sequencing used PBMCs. V gene TRBV6-5 combines with J gene TRBJ1-2, with 7 bases lining up with TRBD1. CDR3 residues: CASSQGGLDYGYTF. The CDR3 nucleotides read TGTGCCAGCAGCCAGGGGGGATTGGACTATGGCTACACCTTC.